This T cell receptor beta chain derives from a study of pediatric ulcerative colitis. Study at large: Disease was pancolitis in several and left-sided in two, histology-confirmed. Broader study findings: Blood-rectal clonal overlap within each person was significantly higher in ulcerative colitis patients than controls.

The CDR3 covers 13 residues. The V gene lost 3 bases and the J gene lost 8 bases, with 8 bases spanning the gap. Germline loops: CDR1 MNHEY, CDR2 SMNVEV (reference sequence). During colonoscopy, one to two rectal pinch biopsies were collected. As concerns this clone: Its specificity is not known.

The data were produced by immunoSEQ multiplex PCR, yet TCRdb's version contains in-frame clones alone and is incomplete. The sample yields some 35,000 clones, approximately 78% seen once. The sequence was collected from a boy aged 5-17 years with mild ulcerative colitis. The material sequenced was gut tissue. The chain couples TRBV27 to TRBJ1-6; the D gene is possibly TRBD1 (5 bases). For the CDR3, the DNA is TGTGCCAGCAGTTTTTCGGGGGATTCACCCCTCCACTTT. Its protein is CASSFSGDSPLHF.